What follows are 4 T cell receptor beta chains derived from one specimen sequenced in a study of tumor-infiltrating lymphocytes in oesophageal squamous cell carcinoma. One entry per CDR3 protein, called by TCRdb with MiXCR from the PCR reads. This sample yields under 25,000 distinct CDR3 sequences, of which less than 50% are seen a single time; 6.8% belongs to the top ten. Sequencing was carried out using blood. The receptors stem from a male donor with esophageal squamous cell carcinoma.

This clonotype was recorded many times. The chain recombines TRBV18 with TRBJ2-2, with D hard to call. The germline gives CDR1 KGHSH, CDR2 LQKENI. The CDR3 is made up of 12 amino acids. V lost 3 bases to trimming and J lost 3 bases, with 2 bases between them. CDR3 in DNA: TGTGCCAGCTCACCCTACACCGGGGAGCTGTTTTTT. Translation gives CASSPYTGELFF.

The chain couples TRBV7-3 to TRBJ2-1; D is possibly TRBD1 (7 bases). TRBJ2-5 explains the end of the DNA better; the J call may be wrong. This CDR3 is built from 16 residues. Per germline, CDR1 SGHTA and CDR2 FQGTGA. The CDR3 nucleotides read TGTGCCAGCAGCTTAGGGGGGACAGTAAATAGGGAGACCCAGTACTTC. Protein sequence: CASSLGGTVNRETQYF.

This clonotype was recorded a few times. The chain is built from TRBV2 and TRBJ1-5; 9 bases are a match to TRBD1. Trimming took 7 bases from V and 5 from J; bases not matched to a gene: 15. CDR3 size: 17 residues. CDR1 and CDR2 from the germline V gene are SNHLY and FYNNEI. CDR3 residues: CASKSGWGTGRDQPQHF. Here the CDR3 DNA reads TGTGCCAGCAAGTCTGGTTGGGGGACAGGGCGGGATCAGCCCCAGCATTTT.

This clonotype was found a few times. A single base separates this from a much larger clone, so it may be a read error. The V gene is TRBV5-6, the J gene TRBJ2-1; D might be TRBD2 (6 bases). Near its end, the DNA agrees better with TRBJ2-7, so the J call may be wrong. Germline CDR1 reads SGHDT; CDR2 reads YYEEEE. This CDR3 has 17 residues. The CDR3 nucleotides are TGTGCCAGCAGCTCTACCGGGACCGGGAGCTCCTACAATGAGCAGTACTTC. It translates to CASSSTGTGSSYNEQYF.